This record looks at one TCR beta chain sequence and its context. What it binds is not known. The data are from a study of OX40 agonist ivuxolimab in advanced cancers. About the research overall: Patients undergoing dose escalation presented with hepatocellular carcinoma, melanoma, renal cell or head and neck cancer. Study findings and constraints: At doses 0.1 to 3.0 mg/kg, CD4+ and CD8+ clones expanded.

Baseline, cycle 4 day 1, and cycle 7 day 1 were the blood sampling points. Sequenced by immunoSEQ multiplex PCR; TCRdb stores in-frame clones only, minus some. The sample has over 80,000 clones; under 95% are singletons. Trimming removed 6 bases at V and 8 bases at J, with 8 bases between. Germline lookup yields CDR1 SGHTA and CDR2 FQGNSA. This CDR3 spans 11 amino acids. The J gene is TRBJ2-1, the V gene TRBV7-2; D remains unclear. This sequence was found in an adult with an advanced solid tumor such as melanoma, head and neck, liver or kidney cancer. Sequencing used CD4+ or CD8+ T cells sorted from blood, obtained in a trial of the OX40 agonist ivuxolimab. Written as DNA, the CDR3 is TGTGCCAGCAGGGCTACTGATGAGCAGTTCTTC. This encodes CASRATDEQFF.